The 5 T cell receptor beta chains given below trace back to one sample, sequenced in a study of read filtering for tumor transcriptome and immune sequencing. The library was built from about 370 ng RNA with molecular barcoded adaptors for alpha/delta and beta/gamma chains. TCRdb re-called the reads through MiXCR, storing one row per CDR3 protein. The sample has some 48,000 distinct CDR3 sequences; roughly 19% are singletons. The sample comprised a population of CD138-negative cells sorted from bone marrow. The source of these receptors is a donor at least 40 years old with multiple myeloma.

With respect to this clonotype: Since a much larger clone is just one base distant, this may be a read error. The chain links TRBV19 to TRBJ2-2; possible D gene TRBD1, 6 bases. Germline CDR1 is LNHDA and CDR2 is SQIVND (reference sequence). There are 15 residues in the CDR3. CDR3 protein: CTSRHPGQRTGELFF. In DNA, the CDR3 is TGTACCAGTAGACATCCGGGACAAAGGACCGGGGAGCTGTTTTTT.

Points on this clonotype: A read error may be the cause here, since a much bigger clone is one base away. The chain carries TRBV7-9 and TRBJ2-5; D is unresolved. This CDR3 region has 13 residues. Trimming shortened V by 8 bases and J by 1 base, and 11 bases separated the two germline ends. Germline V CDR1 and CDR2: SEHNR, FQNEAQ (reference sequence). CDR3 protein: CASGPKGQETQYF. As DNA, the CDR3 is TGTGCCAGCGGACCTAAAGGCCAAGAGACCCAGTACTTC.

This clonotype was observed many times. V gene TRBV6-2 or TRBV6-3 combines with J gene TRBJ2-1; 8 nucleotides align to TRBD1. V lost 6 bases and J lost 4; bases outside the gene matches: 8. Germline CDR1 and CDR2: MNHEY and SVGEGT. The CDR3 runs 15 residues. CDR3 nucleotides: TGTGCCAGCAGCACCCGACAGGGGAGATACAATGAGCAGTTCTTC. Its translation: CASSTRQGRYNEQFF.

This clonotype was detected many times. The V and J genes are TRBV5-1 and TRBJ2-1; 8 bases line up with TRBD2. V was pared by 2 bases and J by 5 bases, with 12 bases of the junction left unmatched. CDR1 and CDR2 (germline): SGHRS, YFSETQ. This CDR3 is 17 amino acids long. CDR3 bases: TGCGCCAGCAGCTTCGTGTACCTAGCGGGTCACCACAATGAGCAGTTCTTC. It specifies CASSFVYLAGHHNEQFF.

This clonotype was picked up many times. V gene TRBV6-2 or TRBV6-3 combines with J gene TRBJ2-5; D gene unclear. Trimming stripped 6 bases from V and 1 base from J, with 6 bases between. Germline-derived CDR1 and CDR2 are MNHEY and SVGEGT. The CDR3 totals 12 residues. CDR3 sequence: CASSSVQETQYF. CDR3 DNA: TGTGCCAGCAGCTCCGTCCAAGAGACCCAGTACTTC.